These 32 T cell receptor beta chains came from one sample sequenced in a study of post-analysis software for immune sequencing data. For these receptors, no antigen is known. Researchers reported that TCR beta cDNA libraries carried unique molecular identifiers. Using its own MiXCR run on the PCR reads, TCRdb lists one record per CDR3 protein. The sample records more than 450,000 distinct CDR3 sequences, under 40% being singletons. The study's findings and limits: A few TRBV segments appeared more often in patients than in controls, and TRBV5-6, TRBV5-1 and TRBV20-1 were among these.

The sequenced sample was blood. The receptors were gathered from a girl aged 2 to 17 with multiple sclerosis.

This chain joins TRBV6-1 and TRBJ2-1; a weak D match, TRBD1 (6 bases). CDR3 length equals 17 residues. V lost 0 bases to trimming and J lost 0 bases, with 12 bases between them. The V gene's germline CDR1 is MNHNS and CDR2 SASEGT. CDR3 protein: CASSEAMRGSSYNEQFF. CDR3 DNA sequence: TGTGCCAGCAGTGAAGCGATGAGGGGGAGCTCCTACAATGAGCAGTTCTTC.

J is TRBJ2-5 and V is TRBV3-1; D might be TRBD2 (6 bases). V was shortened by 4 bases and J by 0 bases, with 15 bases between the two germline ends. Germline V gives CDR1 LGHDT, CDR2 YNNKEL (reference sequence). The CDR3 is 16 amino acids. The CDR3: CASSLFGSSDQETQYF. The CDR3 DNA follows: TGTGCCAGCAGCCTATTCGGCTCTAGCGACCAAGAGACCCAGTACTTC.

V and J are TRBV4-1 and TRBJ2-3; 9 nucleotides align to TRBD2. CDR3 length: 17 residues. V gave up 0 bases and J gave up 6 bases; unmatched junction bases: 10. CDR1 is MGHRA, CDR2 YSYEKL, per germline. CDR3 amino acids: CASSQDRLAVSMDTQYF. The DNA of the CDR3 is TGCGCCAGCAGCCAAGATCGACTAGCGGTTAGCATGGATACGCAGTATTTT.

The chain combines TRBV20-1 with TRBJ2-5; D perhaps matches TRBD1 (6 bases). This CDR3 region has 14 residues. The germline V and J ends were trimmed by 6 bases and 2 bases, with 16 bases remaining between them. CDR1 and CDR2 (germline): DFQATT, SNEGSKA (reference sequence). Written as DNA, the CDR3 is TGCAGTGCCCATGTCAGGGACACTCAAGAGACCCAGTACTTC. It yields the protein CSAHVRDTQETQYF.

The chain couples TRBV6-2 or TRBV6-3 to TRBJ2-3, with TRBD2 as a possible D gene (5 bases). CDR1 MNHEY and CDR2 SVGEGT come from the germline V gene. This CDR3 region has 14 residues. Trimming cost V 8 bases and J 4 bases, with 16 bases left between them. CDR3 protein: CASLDSDFPDTQYF. In DNA, the CDR3 is TGTGCCAGCCTGGACTCCGATTTTCCAGATACGCAGTATTTT.

The table lists this clonotype with a few counts. The V call is TRBV3-1, the J call TRBJ2-5, with D uncertain. Between the trimmed V and J ends, which lost 3 bases and 3 bases, there was a span of 8 bases. Germline V CDR1 and CDR2: LGHDT, YNNKEL (reference sequence). The CDR3 contains 13 residues. Here the CDR3 reads CASSHSAEETQYF. The CDR3 DNA reads as TGTGCCAGCAGCCATTCGGCAGAAGAGACCCAGTACTTC.

The chain has TRBV7-9 and TRBJ1-6, with 7 bases lining up with TRBD1. The germline CDR1 and CDR2 sequences are SEHNR and FQNEAQ (reference sequence). This CDR3 is built from 17 residues. The V gene end was trimmed by 4 bases and the J gene end by 7 bases; junction bases not matched to a gene: 13. CDR3 sequence: CASSSNPTGTDNSPLHF. The CDR3 nucleotides are TGTGCCAGCAGCTCAAATCCGACCGGGACAGACAATTCACCCCTCCACTTT. Full variable domain (missing parts from reference TRBV7-9 and TRBJ1-6): DTGVSQNPRHKITKRGQNVTFRCDPISEHNRLYWYRQTLGQGPEFLTYFQNEAQLEKSRLLSDRFSAERPKGSFSTLEIQRTEQGDSAMYLCASSSNPTGTDNSPLHFGNGTRLTVT.

V usage is TRBV12-3 or TRBV12-4 and J usage is TRBJ2-7, with D unresolved. TRBJ2-5 explains the end of the DNA better; the J call may be wrong. The CDR3 runs to 14 residues. CDR3 protein: CASSLEGFGETQYF. CDR3 in DNA: TGTGCCAGCAGTTTAGAAGGGTTCGGGGAGACCCAGTACTTC.

The chain joins TRBV6-1 to TRBJ1-1; maybe TRBD1 (6 bases). Deletions cut 4 bases from V and 1 base from J, with 10 bases between. The CDR3 loop spans 14 amino acids. Germline assignment: CDR1 MNHNS and CDR2 SASEGT. The CDR3 sequence is CASSALQGNTEAFF. The CDR3 DNA sequence: TGTGCCAGCAGTGCCCTACAGGGGAACACTGAAGCTTTCTTT.

Comment on this clonotype: A read error is possible here, since a much larger clone lies one base away. This chain uses TRBV10-2 with TRBJ1-1, with D possibly being TRBD1 (5 bases). Germline V gene lookup returns CDR1 WSHSY and CDR2 SAAADI. The CDR3 is 14 residues long. The CDR3 region has the DNA TGCACCAGCAGGGCTGGACCGTCGAACACTGAAGCTTTCTTT. Translating gives CTSRAGPSNTEAFF.

This clonotype appeared many times. J is TRBJ2-7 and V is TRBV6-6; 8 bases fit TRBD2. J was trimmed by 1 base and V by 0 bases; bases with no gene match: 2. Germline CDR1 is MNHNY and CDR2 is SVGAGI (reference sequence). CDR3 size: 15 residues. The DNA for the CDR3 is TGTGCCAGCAGTTACTCCCCTAGCGGGTCCTACGAGCAGTACTTC. Translation gives CASSYSPSGSYEQYF.

This clonotype was detected only a few times. The rearrangement uses TRBV12-3 or TRBV12-4 and TRBJ2-1, with D unclear. V lost 3 bases and J 5 bases, leaving 11 bases between the germline ends. This CDR3 comprises 14 residues. The CDR3 reads CASSFLGRDNEQFF. Here the CDR3 DNA reads TGTGCCAGCAGTTTTCTCGGACGGGACAATGAGCAGTTCTTC.

This chain connects TRBV11-2 to TRBJ1-6, with D maybe TRBD1 (6 bases). This CDR3 region has 16 residues. Germline CDR1 reads SGHAT; CDR2 reads FQNNGV. Trimming cost V 1 base and J 9 bases, with 16 bases left between them. The CDR3 DNA sequence: TGTGCCAGCAGCTTAGGGCAGGGGCAAGGTAGTTCACCCCTCCACTTT. Protein sequence: CASSLGQGQGSSPLHF.

The V gene is TRBV5-1, the J gene TRBJ2-7; 8 positions agree with TRBD1. The trim removed 3 bases at V and 7 bases at J, leaving 6 bases unmatched. This CDR3 comprises 13 residues. Germline V gene data show CDR1 as SGHRS and CDR2 as YFSETQ. The CDR3 DNA follows: TGCGCCAGCAGCTACGGACAGGGAAGTGAGCAGTACTTC. This codes for CASSYGQGSEQYF.

The chain employs TRBV11-2 and TRBJ2-4; no clear D. The CDR3 runs 15 residues. Between the trimmed V and J ends, which lost 4 bases and 9 bases, there was a span of 19 bases. Germline CDR1 is SGHAT and CDR2 is FQNNGV. The CDR3 protein is CASSSHLSADGIQYF. The CDR3 region has the DNA TGTGCCAGCAGCTCCCACCTTAGTGCGGACGGCATTCAGTACTTC.

This clonotype has more than one count but fewer than ten. The rearrangement uses TRBV7-2 and TRBJ2-1; D remains unclear. The germline V and J ends were trimmed by 5 bases and 2 bases, with 4 bases remaining between them. Germline V lookup: CDR1 SGHTA, CDR2 FQGNSA. CDR3 length equals 12 residues. CDR3 loop: CASSKPYNEQFF. CDR3 coding DNA: TGTGCCAGCAGCAAACCCTACAATGAGCAGTTCTTC.

V and J are TRBV4-1 and TRBJ1-4, with 8 positions matching TRBD1. The CDR3 is made up of 16 amino acids. Germline V gene lookup returns CDR1 MGHRA and CDR2 YSYEKL. The J segment lost 6 bases and the V segment lost 3 bases, leaving 9 bases of the junction unmatched. CDR3 DNA: TGCGCCAGCAGCCAGGGGGTCACGGACAGGGATGAAAAACTGTTTTTT. This gives the protein CASSQGVTDRDEKLFF.

This clonotype was counted only a few times. V gene TRBV5-1 combines with J gene TRBJ2-3; 11 bases align to TRBD2. J gave up 2 bases and V 1 base, and 3 bases lay outside the gene matches. The V gene's germline CDR1 is SGHRS and CDR2 YFSETQ. CDR3 length: 16 amino acids. As DNA, the CDR3 is TGCGCCAGCAGCTTGACTAGCGGGGGCCCCACAGATACGCAGTATTTT. This encodes CASSLTSGGPTDTQYF.

This clonotype was seen a handful of times. The CDR3 nucleotides are TGTGCCATCAGTGAGAACCGGGCAGGTGACATTCAGTACTTC. Protein sequence: CAISENRAGDIQYF. The chain recombines TRBV10-3 with TRBJ2-4; D is undetermined. The V gene's germline CDR1 is ENHRY and CDR2 SYGVKD. V lost 2 bases, J lost 8 bases, and 13 bases lay in between. The CDR3 runs 14 residues.

The sample holds a few counts of this clonotype. The chain carries TRBV20-1 and TRBJ1-2, with D possibly being TRBD1 (5 bases). Trimming removed 6 bases from V and 6 bases from J, with 23 bases in between. The V gene's germline CDR1 is DFQATT and CDR2 SNEGSKA (reference sequence). The CDR3 runs to 15 residues. Here the CDR3 DNA reads TGCAGTGCCACTGACCGGGGGAGTGGGTTGAATGGCTACACCTTC. Translated, it gives CSATDRGSGLNGYTF.

This clonotype has a handful of counts. This chain connects TRBV5-1 to TRBJ2-1; 7 nucleotides align to TRBD1. V lost 2 bases and J lost 0; bases outside the gene matches: 2. The CDR3 is made up of 15 amino acids. Germline CDR1 SGHRS, CDR2 YFSETQ. CDR3: CASSFGQVSYNEQFF. CDR3 nucleotide sequence: TGCGCCAGCAGCTTTGGACAGGTCTCCTACAATGAGCAGTTCTTC.

The chain carries TRBV28 and TRBJ1-1; no reliable D call. The ends were cut back, 8 bases at V and 2 bases at J, with 18 bases in the middle. Germline V gives CDR1 MDHEN, CDR2 SYDVKM. The CDR3 totals 15 residues. CDR3 amino acids: CASLKAVMINTEAFF. Written as DNA, the CDR3 is TGTGCCAGCTTAAAGGCGGTTATGATCAACACTGAAGCTTTCTTT. Looking up the rest from reference TRBV28 and TRBJ1-1 gives the full variable domain: DVKVTQSSRYLVKRTGEKVFLECVQDMDHENMFWYRQDPGLGLRLIYFSYDVKMKEKGDIPEGYSVSREKKERFSLILESASTNQTSMYLCASLKAVMINTEAFFGQGTRLTVV.

The genes are TRBV7-2 and TRBJ2-7; D may be TRBD2 (5 bases). Germline-derived CDR1 and CDR2 are SGHTA and FQGNSA. CDR3 length: 13 amino acids. The V gene lost 5 bases and the J gene lost 3 bases, with 11 bases spanning the gap. CDR3 region: CASSPDWIYEQYF. The CDR3, as DNA: TGTGCCAGCAGCCCGGACTGGATCTACGAGCAGTACTTC.

V is TRBV20-1 and J is TRBJ1-1, with D unclear. With 5 bases removed from V and 3 bases from J, the gap between germline ends came to 13 bases. The CDR3 has 13 residues. Germline V gives CDR1 DFQATT, CDR2 SNEGSKA (reference sequence). CDR3 residues: CSAPPNGDTEAFF. In nucleotides, the CDR3 is TGCAGTGCTCCTCCCAACGGGGACACTGAAGCTTTCTTT.

This clonotype was counted between two and nine times. This chain links TRBV15 with TRBJ1-2; D is perhaps TRBD1 (5 bases). The CDR3 has 13 amino acids. Germline V gives CDR1 LNHNV, CDR2 YYDKDF (reference sequence). The germline V and J ends were trimmed by 6 bases and 4 bases, with 12 bases remaining between them. The CDR3 DNA reads as TGTGCCACCAGTTACGACAGCCTCTATGGCTACACCTTC. Protein product: CATSYDSLYGYTF.

The V gene is TRBV12-3 or TRBV12-4, the J gene TRBJ1-2; D might be TRBD1 (5 bases). The CDR3 has 13 residues. V was shortened by 7 bases and J by 7 bases, with 16 bases between the two germline ends. Here the CDR3 reads CASMLGGEGGYTF. The CDR3 region has the DNA TGTGCCAGCATGCTCGGGGGTGAGGGTGGCTACACCTTC.

The count of this clonotype is one. The rearrangement joins TRBV18 to TRBJ1-2; weak D call: TRBD1 (6 bases). Germline CDR1 reads KGHSH; CDR2 reads LQKENI. Trimming left V 3 bases short and J 0 bases short, with 14 bases between. The CDR3 consists of 16 residues. CDR3 DNA sequence: TGTGCCAGCTCACCCCGACAGGCCCAAGCTAACTATGGCTACACCTTC. It codes for CASSPRQAQANYGYTF.

The gene calls are TRBV4-1 and TRBJ2-2; D may be TRBD1 (5 bases). CDR3 length equals 16 residues. Trimming removed 0 bases at V and 5 bases at J, with 13 bases between. Germline CDR1 is MGHRA and CDR2 is YSYEKL. CDR3 sequence (DNA): TGCGCCAGCAGCCAAGAGGTCAGGGAATATACCGGGGAGCTGTTTTTT. This sequence encodes CASSQEVREYTGELFF.

The chain recombines TRBV4-1 with TRBJ2-7; no firm D call. The J call may be incorrect, as the DNA end agrees better with TRBJ2-5. This CDR3 region has 13 residues. Looked up from germline, CDR1 is MGHRA and CDR2 is YSYEKL. The CDR3 is CASSLGYLETQYF. The CDR3 DNA is TGCGCCAGCAGCCTCGGATACTTGGAGACCCAGTACTTC.

With regard to this clonotype: A read error may account for a junction end that differs from germline. CDR3 DNA: TGCAGTGCTAGGGGCGGGACAGGCTATTACAATAAGCAGTTCTTC. Its protein product is CSARGGTGYYNKQFF. The gene calls are TRBV20-1 and TRBJ2-1, with 8 positions matching TRBD1. In germline, CDR1 is DFQATT, CDR2 SNEGSKA (reference sequence). The CDR3 totals 15 residues.

V gene TRBV5-1 combines with J gene TRBJ1-2, with TRBD1 matching over 7 bases. This CDR3 is built from 15 residues. Trimming took 8 bases from V and 3 from J; bases not matched to a gene: 13. Germline-derived CDR1 and CDR2 are SGHRS and YFSETQ. In DNA form, the CDR3 reads TGCGCCAGATGGACAGGTCTCCAACGGGACTATGGCTACACCTTC. Translated: CARWTGLQRDYGYTF.

J is TRBJ2-3 and V is TRBV20-1, with D possibly TRBD2 on 6 matching bases. Trimming took 1 base from V and 2 from J, leaving 13 bases between them. This CDR3 has 15 residues. CDR1 and CDR2 from the germline V gene are DFQATT and SNEGSKA (reference sequence). For the CDR3, the DNA is TGCAGTGCTAGAGCTCCCCGGGGGATCACAGATACGCAGTATTTT. Its protein product is CSARAPRGITDTQYF.